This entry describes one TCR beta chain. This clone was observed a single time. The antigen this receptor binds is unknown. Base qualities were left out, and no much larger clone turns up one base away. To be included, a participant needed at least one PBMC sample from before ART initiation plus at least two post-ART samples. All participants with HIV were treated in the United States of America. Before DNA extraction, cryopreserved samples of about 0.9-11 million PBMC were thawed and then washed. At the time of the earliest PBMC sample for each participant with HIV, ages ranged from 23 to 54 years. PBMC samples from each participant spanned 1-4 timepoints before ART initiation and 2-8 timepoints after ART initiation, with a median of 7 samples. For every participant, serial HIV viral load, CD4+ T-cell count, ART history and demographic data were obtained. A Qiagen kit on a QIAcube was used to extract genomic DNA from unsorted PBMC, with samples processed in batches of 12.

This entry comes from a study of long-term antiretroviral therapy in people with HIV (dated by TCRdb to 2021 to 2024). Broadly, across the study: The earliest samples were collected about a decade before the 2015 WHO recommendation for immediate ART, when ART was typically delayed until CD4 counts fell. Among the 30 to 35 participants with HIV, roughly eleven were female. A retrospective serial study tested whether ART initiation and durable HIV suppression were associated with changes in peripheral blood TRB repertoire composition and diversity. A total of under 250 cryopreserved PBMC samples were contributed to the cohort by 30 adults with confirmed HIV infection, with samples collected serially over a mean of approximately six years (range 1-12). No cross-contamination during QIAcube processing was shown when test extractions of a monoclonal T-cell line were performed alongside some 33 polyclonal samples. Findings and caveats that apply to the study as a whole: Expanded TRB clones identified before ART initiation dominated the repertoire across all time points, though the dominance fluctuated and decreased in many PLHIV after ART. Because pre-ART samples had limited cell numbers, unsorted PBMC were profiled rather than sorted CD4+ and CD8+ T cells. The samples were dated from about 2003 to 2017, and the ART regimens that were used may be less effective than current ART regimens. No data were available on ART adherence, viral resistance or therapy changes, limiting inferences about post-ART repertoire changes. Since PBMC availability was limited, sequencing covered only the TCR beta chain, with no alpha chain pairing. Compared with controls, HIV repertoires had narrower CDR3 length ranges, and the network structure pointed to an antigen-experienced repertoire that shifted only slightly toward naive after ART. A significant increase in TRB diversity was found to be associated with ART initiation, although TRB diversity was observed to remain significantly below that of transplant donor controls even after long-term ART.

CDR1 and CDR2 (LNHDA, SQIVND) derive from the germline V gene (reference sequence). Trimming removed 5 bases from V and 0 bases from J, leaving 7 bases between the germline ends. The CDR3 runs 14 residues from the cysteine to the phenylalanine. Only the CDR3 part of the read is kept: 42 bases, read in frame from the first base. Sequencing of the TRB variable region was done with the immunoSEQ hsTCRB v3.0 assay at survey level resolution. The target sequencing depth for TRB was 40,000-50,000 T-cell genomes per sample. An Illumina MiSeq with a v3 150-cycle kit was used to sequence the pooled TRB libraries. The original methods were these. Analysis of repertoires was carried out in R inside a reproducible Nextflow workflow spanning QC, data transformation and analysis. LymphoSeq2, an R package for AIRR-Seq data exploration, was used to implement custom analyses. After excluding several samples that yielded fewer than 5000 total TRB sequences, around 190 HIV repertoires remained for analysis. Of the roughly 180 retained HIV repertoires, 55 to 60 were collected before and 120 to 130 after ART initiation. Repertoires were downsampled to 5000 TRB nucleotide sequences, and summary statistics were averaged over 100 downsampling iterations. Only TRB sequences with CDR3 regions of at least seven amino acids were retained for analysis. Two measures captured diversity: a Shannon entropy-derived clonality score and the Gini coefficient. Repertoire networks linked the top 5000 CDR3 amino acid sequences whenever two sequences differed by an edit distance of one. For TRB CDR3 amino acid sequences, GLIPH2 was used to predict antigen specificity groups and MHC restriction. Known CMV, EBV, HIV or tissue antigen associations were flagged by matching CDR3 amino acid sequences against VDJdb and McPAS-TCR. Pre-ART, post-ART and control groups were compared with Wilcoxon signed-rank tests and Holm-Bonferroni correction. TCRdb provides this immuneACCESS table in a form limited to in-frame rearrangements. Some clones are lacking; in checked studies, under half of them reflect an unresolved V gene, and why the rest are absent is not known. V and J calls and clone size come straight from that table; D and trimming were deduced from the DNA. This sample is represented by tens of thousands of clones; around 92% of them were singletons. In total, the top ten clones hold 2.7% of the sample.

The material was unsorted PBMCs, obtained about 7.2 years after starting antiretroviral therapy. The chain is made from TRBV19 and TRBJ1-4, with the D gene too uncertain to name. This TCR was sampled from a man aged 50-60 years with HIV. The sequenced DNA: TGTGCCAGTAGTTACCACTCAACTAATGAAAAACTGTTTTTT. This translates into CASSYHSTNEKLFF. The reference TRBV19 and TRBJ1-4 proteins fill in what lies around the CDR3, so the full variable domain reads DGGITQSPKYLFRKEGQNVTLSCEQNLNHDAMYWYRQDPGQGLRLIYYSQIVNDFQKGDIAEGYSVSREKKESFPLTVTSAQKNPTAFYLCASSYHSTNEKLFFGSGTQLSVL.